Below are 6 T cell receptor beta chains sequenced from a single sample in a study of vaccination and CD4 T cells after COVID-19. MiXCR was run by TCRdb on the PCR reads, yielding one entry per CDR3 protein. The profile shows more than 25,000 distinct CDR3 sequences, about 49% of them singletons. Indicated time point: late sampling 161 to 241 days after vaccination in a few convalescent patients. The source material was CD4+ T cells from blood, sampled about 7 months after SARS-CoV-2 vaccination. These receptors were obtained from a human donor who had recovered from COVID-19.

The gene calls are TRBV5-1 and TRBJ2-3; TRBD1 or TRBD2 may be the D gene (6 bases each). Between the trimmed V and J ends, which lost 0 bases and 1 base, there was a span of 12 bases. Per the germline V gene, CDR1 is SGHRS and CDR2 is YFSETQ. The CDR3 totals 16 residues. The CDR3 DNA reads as TGCGCCAGCAGCTTGGTAGGGGGAGGCGGCACAGATACGCAGTATTTT. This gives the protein CASSLVGGGGTDTQYF.

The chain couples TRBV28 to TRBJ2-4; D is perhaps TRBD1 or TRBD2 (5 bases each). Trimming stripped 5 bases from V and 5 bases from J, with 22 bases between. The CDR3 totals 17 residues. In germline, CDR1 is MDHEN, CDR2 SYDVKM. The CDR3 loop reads CASSLPPGRSRENIQYF. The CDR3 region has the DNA TGTGCCAGCAGTCTCCCCCCGGGGCGGTCAAGGGAAAACATTCAGTACTTC.

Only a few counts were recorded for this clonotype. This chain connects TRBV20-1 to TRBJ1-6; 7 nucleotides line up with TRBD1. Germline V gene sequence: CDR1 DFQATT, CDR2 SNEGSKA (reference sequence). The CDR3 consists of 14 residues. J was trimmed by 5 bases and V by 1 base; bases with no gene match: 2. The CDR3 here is CSARVGGDNSPLHF. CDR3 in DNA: TGCAGTGCTAGAGTAGGGGGCGATAATTCACCCCTCCACTTT.

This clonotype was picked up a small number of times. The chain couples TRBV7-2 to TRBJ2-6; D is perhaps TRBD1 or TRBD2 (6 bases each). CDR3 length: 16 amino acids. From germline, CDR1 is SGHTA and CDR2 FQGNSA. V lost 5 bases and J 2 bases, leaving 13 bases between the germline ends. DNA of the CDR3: TGTGCCAGCAGCACCGGGGGCAGCACTGGGGCCAACGTCCTGACTTTC. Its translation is CASSTGGSTGANVLTF.

The CDR3 bases are TGTGCCAGCAGCTTAGATGGTCGGCCCCAGCATTTT. It codes for CASSLDGRPQHF. The chain uses TRBV7-2 and TRBJ1-5; no reliable D call. CDR3 size: 12 residues. Germline V gives CDR1 SGHTA, CDR2 FQGNSA. V lost 1 base and J lost 9, with 7 bases in between.

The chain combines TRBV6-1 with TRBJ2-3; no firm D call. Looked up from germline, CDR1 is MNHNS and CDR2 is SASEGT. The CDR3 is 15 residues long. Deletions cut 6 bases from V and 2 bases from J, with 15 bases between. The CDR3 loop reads CASRTWTTHTDTQYF. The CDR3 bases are TGTGCCAGCAGAACCTGGACCACTCACACAGATACGCAGTATTTT.